Below, 15 T cell receptor beta chains from the same sample are listed, as sequenced in a study of T cells in Graves' hyperthyroidism and ophthalmopathy. Amplification targeted TCR beta CDR3 regions from RNA transcripts. A first-round RT-PCR of the TCR CDR3 used the HTBI primer set. TCRdb called the multiplex PCR reads again in MiXCR, with one record for every CDR3 protein. In the table there are under 350,000 distinct CDR3 sequences, 15% to 20% of which are singletons. The sequenced material came from blood. The source is a woman aged 45-59 years with Graves' hyperthyroidism.

The rearrangement joins TRBV7-6 to TRBJ2-3; a possible D gene is TRBD2 (7 bases). V was trimmed by 5 bases and J by 5 bases, leaving 17 bases between them. The CDR3 length is 15 residues. Germline V lookup: CDR1 SGHVS, CDR2 FNYEAQ. The CDR3 DNA follows: TGTGCCAGCAGCCTTGCGGGGGCCGCAGTAGATACGCAGTATTTT. Amino acid sequence: CASSLAGAAVDTQYF.

In its sample, this clonotype was seen many times. The chain is built from TRBV20-1 and TRBJ2-7; D might be TRBD2 (6 bases). V was cut by 0 bases and J by 4 bases, with 19 bases left in between. The germline gives CDR1 DFQATT, CDR2 SNEGSKA (reference sequence). The CDR3 is 16 residues long. CDR3 DNA: TGCAGTGCTAGAGATGAGTCCGGGGCTAGCGTTTACGAGCAGTACTTC. Protein sequence: CSARDESGASVYEQYF.

There are a few counts of this clonotype. The gene calls are TRBV6-2 or TRBV6-3 and TRBJ2-7, with 8 bases lining up with TRBD2. CDR1 and CDR2 (germline): MNHEY, SVGEGT. CDR3 length: 14 amino acids. Trimming cost V 2 bases and J 1 base; bases outside gene matches: 1. The CDR3 DNA reads TGTGCCAGCAGTTACACGGGGGGGTCCTACGAGCAGTACTTC. Translating gives CASSYTGGSYEQYF.

The chain is built from TRBV6-1 and TRBJ1-2; 10 positions match TRBD1. Germline V gene lookup returns CDR1 MNHNS and CDR2 SASEGT. The CDR3 length is 14 residues. Trimming cost V 7 bases and J 6 bases; bases outside gene matches: 8. The CDR3 DNA reads as TGTGCCAGCACCCCGGGACAGGGGTACGATGGCTACACCTTC. It specifies CASTPGQGYDGYTF.

On this clonotype itself: Possible read error: a much larger clone is one base away. V and J are TRBV12-3 or TRBV12-4 and TRBJ2-5; 10 bases are a match to TRBD1. The J segment lost 5 bases and the V segment lost 5 bases, leaving 8 bases of the junction unmatched. The CDR3 is 15 amino acids. The CDR3 DNA is TGTGCCAGCAGTGGGGGGACAGGGGCGTGGGAGACCCAGTACTTC. Translation gives CASSGGTGAWETQYF.

This clonotype was recorded many times. The chain employs TRBV20-1 and TRBJ2-7, with D unresolved. V was clipped by 0 bases and J by 2 bases, with 11 bases between them. Germline-derived CDR1 and CDR2 are DFQATT and SNEGSKA (reference sequence). The CDR3 sequence is 14 residues long. CDR3 residues: CSARDLGPPYEQYF. The CDR3 DNA sequence: TGCAGTGCTAGAGATTTGGGTCCACCCTACGAGCAGTACTTC.

The sample holds a few counts of this clonotype. The chain employs TRBV6-1 and TRBJ1-3; 7 nucleotides line up with TRBD1. CDR1 and CDR2 from the germline V gene are MNHNS and SASEGT. This CDR3 has 15 amino acids. Losses at the gene ends were 7 bases for V and 0 bases for J; bases not matched to a gene: 6. This CDR3 reads CASTRTGLSGNTIYF. As DNA, the CDR3 is TGTGCCAGCACCAGGACAGGCCTCTCTGGAAACACCATATATTTT.

The chain is built from TRBV6-1 and TRBJ1-5; D might be TRBD1 (5 bases). The CDR3 runs 15 residues. V lost 5 bases and J 3 bases, leaving 14 bases between the germline ends. Germline V gene lookup returns CDR1 MNHNS and CDR2 SASEGT. Here the CDR3 DNA reads TGTGCCAGCAGTCCCCGGGACGGATACAATCAGCCCCAGCATTTT. Protein: CASSPRDGYNQPQHF.

This clonotype appeared many times. The V and J genes are TRBV19 and TRBJ1-1; 7 bases line up with TRBD1. The CDR3 consists of 17 residues. The V gene end was trimmed by 7 bases and the J gene end by 0 bases; junction bases not matched to a gene: 14. Germline lookup yields CDR1 LNHDA and CDR2 SQIVND (reference sequence). The CDR3 loop is CASTEYGPGQLNTEAFF. The DNA of the CDR3 is TGTGCCAGTACCGAATACGGTCCGGGACAGCTGAACACTGAAGCTTTCTTT.

This clonotype has only a few counts. A read error may explain this, as a much larger clone is one base away. The V call is TRBV28, the J call TRBJ1-1; D may be TRBD1 (6 bases). The germline V gene encodes CDR1 MDHEN and CDR2 SYDVKM. The CDR3 sequence is 14 residues long. CDR3 in amino acids: CASRTGREETEALF. Here the CDR3 DNA reads TGTGCCAGCAGAACAGGGAGGGAGGAGACTGAAGCTCTCTTT.

This clonotype came up many times. J is TRBJ2-1 and V is TRBV7-3; D not certain. The CDR3 extends over 15 amino acids. Trimming pared 4 bases from V and 0 bases from J, leaving 10 bases between. The germline CDR1 and CDR2 sequences are SGHTA and FQGTGA. In nucleotides, the CDR3 is TGTGCCAGCAGCTCCGAAGTGGGCTCCTACAATGAGCAGTTCTTC. Translation gives CASSSEVGSYNEQFF.

This clonotype was observed at least ten times. This chain uses TRBV5-8 with TRBJ1-5; 7 nucleotides line up with TRBD1. CDR1 is SGHTS and CDR2 is YDEGEE in the germline V gene. The CDR3 runs to 15 residues. J gave up 7 bases and V 4 bases, and 11 bases lay outside the gene matches. CDR3 nucleotide sequence: TGTGCCAGCAGCGCCGGACAGGCGATGGGGCAGCCCCAGCATTTT. It specifies CASSAGQAMGQPQHF.

Only a few counts were recorded for this clonotype. The genes are TRBV7-9 and TRBJ2-3, with D tentatively TRBD1 (6 bases). CDR1 and CDR2 from the germline V gene are SEHNR and FQNEAQ (reference sequence). The CDR3 consists of 17 residues. V was trimmed by 2 bases and J by 1 base, leaving 16 bases between them. The CDR3 DNA is TGTGCCAGCAGCTTATTAACAGGGAAAGAGGGCACAGATACGCAGTATTTT. Its translation: CASSLLTGKEGTDTQYF.

Only one count was recorded for this clonotype. An end of the junction does not agree with germline; a read error may underlie this. The chain links TRBV5-6 to TRBJ1-2, with D possibly TRBD1 on 5 matching bases. The CDR3 length is 15 residues. Germline values: CDR1 SGHDT, CDR2 YYEEEE. CDR3 nucleotides: TGTGCCAACAGCTATGGGACCACCGACCCAGTTGGCTACACCTTC. Its translation: CANSYGTTDPVGYTF.

The chain couples TRBV6-2 or TRBV6-3 to TRBJ2-3, with TRBD2 matching over 7 bases. The germline V gene encodes CDR1 MNHEY and CDR2 SVGEGT. This CDR3 has 12 amino acids. V lost 5 bases, J lost 14 bases, and 10 bases stayed unmatched. In DNA form, the CDR3 reads TGTGCCAGCAGTCTTTGGACTGGCGGGGGGTATTTT. Translating gives CASSLWTGGGYF.